Included here is one TCR beta chain sequence, with context. The data were obtained in a study of blood T cell repertoires in COVID-19. The overall study: Samples of COVID-19 (acute and convalescent) were obtained from the United States, Italy and Spain.

Clones were sequenced by immunoSEQ multiplex PCR, and TCRdb holds only the in-frame ones, with some missing. This sample has 200,000 to 250,000 clones, with about 80% found just once. Germline-derived CDR1 and CDR2 are MNHEY and SVGAGI. The CDR3 has 15 amino acids. Trimming removed 6 bases at V and 0 bases at J, with 12 bases between. The chain employs TRBV6-5 and TRBJ1-3, with a possible D match to TRBD1 (6 bases). The TCR sequence derives from a woman aged 55-69 years with acute or convalescent COVID-19. Source material: peripheral blood. The CDR3 spells CASRPRDNSGNTIYF. The CDR3 region has the DNA TGTGCCAGCAGACCACGGGACAACTCTGGAAACACCATATATTTT.